The 22 T cell receptor beta chains below come from one sample, sequenced in a study of cytomegalovirus exposure and HLA in healthy donors. This PCR relied on a set of 60 Vbeta primers and 13 Jbeta primers. Measured with immunoSEQ multiplex PCR; TCRdb has only the in-frame clones, and not every one. The table has 65,000 to 75,000 clones, 65% to 80% seen once; the top ten hold around 17%. Sequenced material: PBMCs. The receptors stem from a man aged 35 to 55 in good health and CMV-seropositive.

This sequence joins TRBV19 and TRBJ1-1; D possibly corresponds to TRBD1 (5 bases). The V end was cut by 7 bases, the J end by 0 bases, with 15 bases between. CDR1 and CDR2 (germline): LNHDA, SQIVND (reference sequence). The CDR3 totals 15 residues. The CDR3 region has the DNA TGTGCCAGTACCTATAGGCTCAGGGTGAACACTGAAGCTTTCTTT. It is translated as CASTYRLRVNTEAFF.

In nucleotides, the CDR3 is TGCAGTGTACTTGGACTAGCCCACCCCCAAGAGACCCAGTACTTC. Residues: CSVLGLAHPQETQYF. This chain joins TRBV29-1 and TRBJ2-5, with 8 bases that match TRBD2. In germline, CDR1 is SQVTM, CDR2 ANQGSEA. The CDR3 length is 15 residues. The variable domain in full, with the rest retrieved from reference TRBV29-1 and TRBJ2-5, is SAVISQKPSRDICQRGTSLTIQCQVDSQVTMMFWYRQQPGQSLTLIATANQGSEATYESGFVIDKFPISRPNLTFSTLTVSNMSPEDSSIYLCSVLGLAHPQETQYFGPGTRLLVL.

The rearrangement uses TRBV6-6 and TRBJ2-1; the D is unclear. Germline assignment: CDR1 MNHNY and CDR2 SVGAGI (reference sequence). V shed 7 bases and J shed 5 bases, with 21 bases lying between them. The CDR3 runs 16 residues. The CDR3 loop is CASTLSRFYQDNEQFF. The CDR3, as DNA: TGTGCCAGCACCTTATCTCGGTTCTACCAAGACAATGAGCAGTTCTTC.

The table lists this clone with a count of one. This rearrangement joins TRBV7-9 to TRBJ2-1; no clear D gene. The germline V gene has CDR1 SEHNR and CDR2 FQNEAQ (reference sequence). The CDR3 sequence is 12 residues long. With 0 bases removed from V and 9 bases from J, the gap between germline ends came to 6 bases. The CDR3 region has the DNA TGTGCCAGCAGCTTAGCAGTAGCTGAGCAGTTCTTC. It specifies CASSLAVAEQFF.

The rearrangement links TRBV30 to TRBJ2-5, with 9 bases that match TRBD2. V gave up 3 bases and J gave up 0 bases; unmatched junction bases: 2. In germline, CDR1 is GTSNPN, CDR2 SVGIG (reference sequence). The CDR3 sequence is 14 residues long. For the CDR3, the DNA is TGTGCCTGGAGACCTAGCGGGAACCAAGAGACCCAGTACTTC. This sequence encodes CAWRPSGNQETQYF.

This chain uses TRBV2 with TRBJ1-3; 8 nucleotides align to TRBD1. The CDR3 spans 15 residues. The V gene end was trimmed by 6 bases and the J gene end by 4 bases; junction bases not matched to a gene: 8. CDR1 SNHLY and CDR2 FYNNEI come from the germline V gene. CDR3: CASSSRTGSGNTIYF. For the CDR3, the DNA is TGTGCCAGCAGCTCCCGGACAGGGTCAGGAAACACCATATATTTT.

This chain uses TRBV7-3 with TRBJ2-2; TRBD1 agrees at 8 bases. Trimming at V came to 5 bases and at J to 5 bases, leaving 13 bases not matched to a gene. This CDR3 spans 17 amino acids. Germline V gives CDR1 SGHTA, CDR2 FQGTGA. CDR3 protein: CASSLRTGSVRTGELFF. The CDR3 DNA reads as TGTGCCAGCAGCCTCCGGACAGGGTCGGTTAGAACCGGGGAGCTGTTTTTT.

This chain joins TRBV7-8 and TRBJ2-3; no clear D gene. The CDR3 length is 13 residues. The V gene's germline CDR1 is SGHVS and CDR2 FQNEAQ. Between the trimmed V and J ends, which lost 1 base and 5 bases, there was a span of 7 bases. The CDR3 bases are TGTGCCAGCAGCTTAGGCGTCGAAGATACGCAGTATTTT. This translates into CASSLGVEDTQYF.

The genes are TRBV5-4 and TRBJ2-1; 12 bases are shared with TRBD2. CDR1 and CDR2 (germline): SGHNT, YYREEE (reference sequence). This CDR3 is 17 amino acids long. V lost 4 bases and J lost 4; bases outside the gene matches: 9. The CDR3 DNA is TGTGCCAGCAGCCCTGTACTAGCGGGGGGACCTTACAATGAGCAGTTCTTC. Protein: CASSPVLAGGPYNEQFF.

This chain joins TRBV4-1 and TRBJ2-5; 12 nucleotides match TRBD1. The end of the DNA aligns better with TRBJ2-7, so the J call may be wrong. The CDR3 loop spans 15 amino acids. Germline V gene data show CDR1 as MGHRA and CDR2 as YSYEKL. The DNA for the CDR3 is TGCGCCAGCAGCGGAGGGACAGGGGGCGCGTACGAGCAGTACTTC. This codes for CASSGGTGGAYEQYF.

V gene TRBV2 combines with J gene TRBJ1-5; D is unresolved. V shed 6 bases and J shed 7 bases, with 13 bases lying between them. CDR3 length equals 13 residues. Per germline, CDR1 SNHLY and CDR2 FYNNEI. DNA for the CDR3: TGTGCCAGCAGGCTCCTAGTCGAGCAGCCCCAGCATTTT. This gives the protein CASRLLVEQPQHF.

The gene calls are TRBV9 and TRBJ2-3, with D perhaps matching TRBD2 (5 bases). V was cut by 3 bases and J by 0 bases, with 14 bases left in between. CDR3 length: 16 residues. The germline gives CDR1 SGDLS, CDR2 YYNGEE. CDR3 loop: CASSGGLTDSTDTQYF. The CDR3 DNA sequence: TGTGCCAGCAGCGGCGGACTCACGGACAGCACAGATACGCAGTATTTT.

The rearrangement links TRBV6-1 to TRBJ1-2, with D possibly being TRBD1 (5 bases). This CDR3 is built from 14 residues. V was shortened by 7 bases and J by 4 bases, with 16 bases between the two germline ends. Per germline, CDR1 MNHNS and CDR2 SASEGT. The CDR3 protein is CASIDGGISYGYTF. DNA of the CDR3: TGTGCCAGCATCGACGGGGGGATCTCCTATGGCTACACCTTC.

The rearrangement uses TRBV4-3 and TRBJ2-7; no definite D call. This CDR3 spans 15 amino acids. Germline V lookup: CDR1 LGHNA, CDR2 YSLEER. Deletions cut 1 base from V and 3 bases from J, with 13 bases between. CDR3 coding DNA: TGCGCCAGCAGCCAAGGCCGAACAACTAACTACGAGCAGTACTTC. This codes for CASSQGRTTNYEQYF.

The chain links TRBV6-5 to TRBJ2-7; TRBD2 agrees at 8 bases. Germline CDR1 is MNHEY and CDR2 is SVGAGI. CDR3 length equals 15 residues. Trimming cost V 8 bases and J 3 bases; bases outside gene matches: 12. The DNA for the CDR3 is TGTGCCAGCGCCACCACCGGGGGGGGCGTCTACGAGCAGTACTTC. It translates to CASATTGGGVYEQYF.

The J gene is TRBJ2-7, the V gene TRBV6-1, with D perhaps matching TRBD2 (7 bases). V dropped 6 bases and J dropped 7 bases, with 13 bases sitting between them. The germline gives CDR1 MNHNS, CDR2 SASEGT. This CDR3 is 12 amino acids long. The CDR3 protein is CASRGGPWEQYF. The CDR3 coding sequence is TGTGCCAGCAGGGGGGGGCCATGGGAGCAGTACTTC.

CDR3 amino acids: CASSLSALQTRRYEQYF. The DNA for the CDR3 is TGTGCCAGCAGTTTAAGTGCCCTGCAGACTAGACGGTACGAGCAGTACTTC. This chain joins TRBV27 and TRBJ2-7, with D possibly being TRBD2 (6 bases). Trimming left V 2 bases short and J 4 bases short, with 21 bases between. CDR3 length equals 17 residues. Germline CDR1 and CDR2: MNHEY and SMNVEV (reference sequence).

The chain carries TRBV7-6 and TRBJ2-2; no clear D. Germline-derived CDR1 and CDR2 are SGHVS and FNYEAQ. The CDR3 runs to 15 residues. Trimming took 5 bases from V and 1 from J, leaving 11 bases between them. The CDR3 sequence is CASSVTRQNTGELFF. CDR3 bases: TGTGCCAGCAGCGTCACGAGGCAGAACACCGGGGAGCTGTTTTTT.

The chain recombines TRBV7-6 with TRBJ1-1; D unresolved. In germline, CDR1 is SGHVS, CDR2 FNYEAQ. V was shortened by 0 bases and J by 2 bases, with 7 bases between the two germline ends. CDR3 size: 14 residues. This CDR3 is CASSLAPVNTEAFF. CDR3 nucleotides: TGTGCCAGCAGCTTAGCGCCAGTTAACACTGAAGCTTTCTTT.

This clone has just one count. A read error may account for a junction end that differs from germline. The V and J genes are TRBV19 and TRBJ1-2; 7 nucleotides line up with TRBD1. Per germline, CDR1 LNHDA and CDR2 SQIVND (reference sequence). This CDR3 spans 13 amino acids. CDR3 nucleotides: TGTGCCAGTAGTGAGGGGGCTAAATATGGCTACACCTTC. Translating it yields CASSEGAKYGYTF.

The J gene is TRBJ2-5, the V gene TRBV2; maybe TRBD1 (5 bases). Germline V gene sequence: CDR1 SNHLY, CDR2 FYNNEI. This CDR3 is built from 14 residues. V was clipped by 6 bases and J by 1 base, with 12 bases between them. CDR3 sequence: CASRPDSSQETQYF. The CDR3 nucleotides read TGTGCCAGCAGACCCGACAGTTCCCAAGAGACCCAGTACTTC.

This chain connects TRBV6-1 to TRBJ2-3, with D perhaps matching TRBD1 (6 bases). CDR1 and CDR2 (germline): MNHNS, SASEGT. With 1 base removed from V and 14 bases from J, the gap between germline ends came to 16 bases. The CDR3 is 13 amino acids. Here the CDR3 reads CASSEDTGIGGYF. CDR3 in DNA: TGTGCCAGCAGTGAAGATACAGGGATTGGGGGGTATTTT.